This T cell receptor beta chain was recovered during a study of shared clonotypes between healthy human individuals. Study summary: The plates for each donor numbered three CD4 naive, three CD4 memory, two CD8 naive and one CD8 memory.

As regards this clone: Its target is unknown.

The table came from immunoSEQ multiplex PCR; TCRdb's copy has only in-frame clones and leaves some out. The repertoire holds 1,500,000 or so clones, with roughly 95% as singletons. The CDR3 length is 14 residues. Per germline, CDR1 SGDLS and CDR2 YYNGEE. Deletions cut 0 bases from V and 4 bases from J, with 8 bases between. Overall study findings and caveats: Since donors were few, the genetic and exposure-history diversity represented was limited. A few donors showed sharing of about 4.6% of naive CD4 clonotypes.

The chain employs TRBV9 and TRBJ2-1; D gene ambiguous. This sequence was found in a man aged 25 to 40 in good health. Sequenced input: naive CD4+ T cells sorted from blood. As for subset: CD45RA+ positively selected. DNA for the CDR3: TGTGCCAGCAGCGTAGATGGGTGGTACAATGAGCAGTTCTTC. Translated: CASSVDGWYNEQFF.